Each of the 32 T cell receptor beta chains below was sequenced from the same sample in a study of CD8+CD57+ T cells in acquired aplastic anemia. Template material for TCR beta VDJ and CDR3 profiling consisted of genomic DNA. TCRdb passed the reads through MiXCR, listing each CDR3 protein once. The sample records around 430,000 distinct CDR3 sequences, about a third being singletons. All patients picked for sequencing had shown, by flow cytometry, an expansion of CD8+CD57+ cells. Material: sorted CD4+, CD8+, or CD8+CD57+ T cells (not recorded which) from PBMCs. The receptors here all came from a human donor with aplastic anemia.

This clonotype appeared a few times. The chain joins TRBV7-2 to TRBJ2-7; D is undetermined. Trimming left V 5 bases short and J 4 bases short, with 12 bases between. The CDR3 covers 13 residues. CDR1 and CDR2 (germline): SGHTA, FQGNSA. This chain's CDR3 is CASSVSYSYEQYF. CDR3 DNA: TGTGCCAGCAGCGTCTCATACAGTTACGAGCAGTACTTC.

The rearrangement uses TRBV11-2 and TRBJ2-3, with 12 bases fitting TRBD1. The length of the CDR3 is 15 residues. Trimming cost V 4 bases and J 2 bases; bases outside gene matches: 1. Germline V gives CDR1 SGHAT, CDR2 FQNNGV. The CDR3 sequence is CASSSGQGATDTQYF. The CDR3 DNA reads TGTGCCAGCAGCTCGGGACAGGGGGCCACAGATACGCAGTATTTT.

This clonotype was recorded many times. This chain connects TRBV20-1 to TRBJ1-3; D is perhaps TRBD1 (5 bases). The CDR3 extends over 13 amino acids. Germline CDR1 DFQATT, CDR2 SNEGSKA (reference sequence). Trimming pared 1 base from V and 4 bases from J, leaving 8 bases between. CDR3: CSARAPGGNTIYF. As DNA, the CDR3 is TGCAGTGCTAGAGCGCCAGGGGGAAACACCATATATTTT.

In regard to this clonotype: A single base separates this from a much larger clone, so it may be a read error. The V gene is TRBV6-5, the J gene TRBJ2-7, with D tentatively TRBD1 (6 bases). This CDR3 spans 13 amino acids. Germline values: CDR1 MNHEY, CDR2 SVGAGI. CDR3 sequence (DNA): TGTGCCAGCAGTAACGGACAGACCTACGGGCAGTACTTC. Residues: CASSNGQTYGQYF.

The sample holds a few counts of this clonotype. The CDR3 here is CASSLGTSGPYEQYF. DNA of the CDR3: TGCGCCAGCAGCTTAGGGACTAGCGGGCCCTACGAGCAGTACTTC. The chain is built from TRBV5-1 and TRBJ2-7, with 12 nucleotides matching TRBD2. This CDR3 is built from 15 residues. Germline V CDR1 and CDR2: SGHRS, YFSETQ. V lost 2 bases, J lost 2 bases, and 2 bases stayed unmatched.

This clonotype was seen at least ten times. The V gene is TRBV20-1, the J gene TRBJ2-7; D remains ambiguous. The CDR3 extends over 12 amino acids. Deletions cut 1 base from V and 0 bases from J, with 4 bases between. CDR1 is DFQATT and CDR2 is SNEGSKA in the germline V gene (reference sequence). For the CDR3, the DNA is TGCAGTGCTAGAGTTGACTCCTACGAGCAGTACTTC. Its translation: CSARVDSYEQYF.

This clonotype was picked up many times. CDR3 amino acids: CASNSAGTEETQYF. CDR3 DNA sequence: TGTGCCAGCAACTCTGCCGGGACAGAAGAGACCCAGTACTTC. The gene calls are TRBV7-8 and TRBJ2-5; 7 nucleotides align to TRBD1. The CDR3 covers 14 residues. Germline CDR1 SGHVS, CDR2 FQNEAQ. V shed 7 bases, J shed 3 bases, and the junction held 8 bases outside the gene matches.

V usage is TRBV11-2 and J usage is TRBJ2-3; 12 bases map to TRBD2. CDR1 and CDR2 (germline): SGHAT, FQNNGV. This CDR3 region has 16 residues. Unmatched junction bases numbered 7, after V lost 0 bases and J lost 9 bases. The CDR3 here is CASSLEVLAGGLTQYF. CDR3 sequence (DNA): TGTGCCAGCAGCTTAGAGGTGCTAGCGGGGGGGCTGACGCAGTATTTT.

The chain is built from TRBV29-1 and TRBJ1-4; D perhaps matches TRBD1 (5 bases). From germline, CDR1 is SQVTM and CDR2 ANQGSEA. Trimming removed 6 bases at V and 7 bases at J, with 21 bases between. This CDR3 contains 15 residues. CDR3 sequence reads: CSVTLRGAYGEKLFF. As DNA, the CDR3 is TGCAGCGTCACCCTTAGAGGGGCTTACGGTGAAAAACTGTTTTTT.

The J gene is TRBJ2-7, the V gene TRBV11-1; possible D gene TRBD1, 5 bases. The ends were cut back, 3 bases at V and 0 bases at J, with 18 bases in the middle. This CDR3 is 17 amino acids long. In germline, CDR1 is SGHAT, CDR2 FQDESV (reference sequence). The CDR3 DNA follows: TGTGCCAGCAGCTTGGGTGATAGGACATCGAGCTCCTACGAGCAGTACTTC. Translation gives CASSLGDRTSSSYEQYF.

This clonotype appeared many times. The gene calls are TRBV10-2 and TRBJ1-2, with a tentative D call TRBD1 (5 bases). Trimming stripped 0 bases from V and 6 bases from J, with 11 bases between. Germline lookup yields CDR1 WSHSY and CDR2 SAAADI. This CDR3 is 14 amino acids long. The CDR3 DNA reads TGCGCCAGCAGTGAGTCGTGGTGGGGGAATGGCTACACCTTC. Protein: CASSESWWGNGYTF.

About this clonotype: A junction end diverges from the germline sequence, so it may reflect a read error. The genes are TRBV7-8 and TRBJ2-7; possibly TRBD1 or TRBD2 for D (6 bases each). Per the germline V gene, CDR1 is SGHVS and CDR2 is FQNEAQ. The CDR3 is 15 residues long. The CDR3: CAGSTTDGGGYEQYF. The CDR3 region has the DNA TGTGCCGGCAGTACGACGGACGGGGGCGGATACGAGCAGTACTTC.

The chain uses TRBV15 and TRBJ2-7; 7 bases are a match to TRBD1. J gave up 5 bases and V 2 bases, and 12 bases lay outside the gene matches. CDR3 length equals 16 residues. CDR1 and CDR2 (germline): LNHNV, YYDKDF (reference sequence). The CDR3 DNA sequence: TGTGCCACCAGCAGAATGTTAACTGGACAGGCTAACGAGCAGTACTTC. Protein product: CATSRMLTGQANEQYF.

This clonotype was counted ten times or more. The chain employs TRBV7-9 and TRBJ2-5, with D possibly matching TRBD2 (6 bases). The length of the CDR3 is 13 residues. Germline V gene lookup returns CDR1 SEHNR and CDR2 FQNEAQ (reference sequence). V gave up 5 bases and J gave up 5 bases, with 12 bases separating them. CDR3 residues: CASSPGRGETQYF. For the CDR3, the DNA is TGTGCCAGCAGCCCAGGTCGGGGGGAGACCCAGTACTTC.

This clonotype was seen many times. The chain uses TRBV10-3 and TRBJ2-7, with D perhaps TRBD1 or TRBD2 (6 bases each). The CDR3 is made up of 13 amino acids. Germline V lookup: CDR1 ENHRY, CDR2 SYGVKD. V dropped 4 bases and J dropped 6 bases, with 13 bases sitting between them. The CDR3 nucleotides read TGTGCCATCAGTGTGGAAGGAGGGGGCGAGCAGTACTTC. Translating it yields CAISVEGGGEQYF.

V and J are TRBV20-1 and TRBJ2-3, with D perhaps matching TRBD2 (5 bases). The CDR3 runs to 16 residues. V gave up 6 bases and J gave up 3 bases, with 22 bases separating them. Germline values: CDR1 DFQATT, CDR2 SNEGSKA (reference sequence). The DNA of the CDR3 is TGCAGTGCCTGCGCCCCGGCGGGTGCCAGGACAGATACGCAGTATTTT. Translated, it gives CSACAPAGARTDTQYF.

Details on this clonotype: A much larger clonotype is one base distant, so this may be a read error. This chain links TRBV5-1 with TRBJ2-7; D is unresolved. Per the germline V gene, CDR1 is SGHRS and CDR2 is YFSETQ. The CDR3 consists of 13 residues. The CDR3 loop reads CASTALNSHEQYF. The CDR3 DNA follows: TGCGCCAGCACAGCACTAAACTCCCACGAGCAGTACTTC.

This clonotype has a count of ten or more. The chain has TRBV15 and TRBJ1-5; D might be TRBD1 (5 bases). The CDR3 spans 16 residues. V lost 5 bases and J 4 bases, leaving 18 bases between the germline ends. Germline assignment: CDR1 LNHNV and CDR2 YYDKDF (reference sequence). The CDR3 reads CATSAQAGPTNQPQHF. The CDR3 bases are TGTGCCACCAGCGCCCAGGCGGGACCTACTAATCAGCCCCAGCATTTT.

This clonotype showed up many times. This CDR3 reads CSAGGTFYNSPLHF. Here the CDR3 DNA reads TGCAGTGCAGGCGGTACTTTCTATAATTCACCCCTCCACTTT. This chain joins TRBV20-1 and TRBJ1-6; no definite D call. This CDR3 has 14 amino acids. The V and J ends lost 6 bases and 3 bases respectively, with 12 bases between them. Looked up from germline, CDR1 is DFQATT and CDR2 is SNEGSKA (reference sequence).

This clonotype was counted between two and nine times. The CDR3, as DNA: TGCAGTGCTAAATCCGGCAGTATGAACACTGAAGCTTTCTTT. Amino acids: CSAKSGSMNTEAFF. The J gene is TRBJ1-1, the V gene TRBV20-1, with unresolved D. The CDR3 runs to 14 residues. V lost 4 bases, J lost 0 bases, and 12 bases lay in between. Germline-derived CDR1 and CDR2 are DFQATT and SNEGSKA (reference sequence).

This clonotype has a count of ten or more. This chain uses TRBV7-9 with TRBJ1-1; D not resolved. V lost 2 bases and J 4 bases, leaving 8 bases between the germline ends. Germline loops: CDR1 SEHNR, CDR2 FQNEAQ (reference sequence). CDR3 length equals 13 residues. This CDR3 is CASSLYDGTEAFF. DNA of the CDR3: TGTGCCAGCAGCTTATACGATGGCACTGAAGCTTTCTTT.

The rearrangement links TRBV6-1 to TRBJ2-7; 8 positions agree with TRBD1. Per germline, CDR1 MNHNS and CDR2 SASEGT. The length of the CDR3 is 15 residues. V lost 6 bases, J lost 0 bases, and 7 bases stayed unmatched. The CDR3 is CASSTTGENSYEQYF. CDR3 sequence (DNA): TGTGCCAGCAGCACGACAGGGGAAAACTCCTACGAGCAGTACTTC.

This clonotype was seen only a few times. DNA of the CDR3: TGTGCCAGCAGCGTAGACCCCACCAGAAAAGATACGCAGTATTTT. It codes for CASSVDPTRKDTQYF. V and J are TRBV9 and TRBJ2-3; D unresolved. The CDR3 consists of 15 residues. Germline values: CDR1 SGDLS, CDR2 YYNGEE. Trimming pared 0 bases from V and 5 bases from J, leaving 13 bases between.

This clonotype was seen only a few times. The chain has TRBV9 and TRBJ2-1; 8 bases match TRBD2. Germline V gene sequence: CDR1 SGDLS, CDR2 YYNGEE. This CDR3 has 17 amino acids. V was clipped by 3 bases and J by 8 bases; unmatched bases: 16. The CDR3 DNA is TGTGCCAGCAGCGCCAGAGGGGAGCCGGGGGGGATGGATGAGCAGTTCTTC. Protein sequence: CASSARGEPGGMDEQFF.

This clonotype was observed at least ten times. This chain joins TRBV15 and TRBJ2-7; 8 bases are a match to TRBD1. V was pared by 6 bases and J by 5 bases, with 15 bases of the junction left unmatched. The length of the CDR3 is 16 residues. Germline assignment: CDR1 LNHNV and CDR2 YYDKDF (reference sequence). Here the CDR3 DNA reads TGTGCCACCAGGGATGGTCAGGGGGCAATGGTCCACGAGCAGTACTTC. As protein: CATRDGQGAMVHEQYF.

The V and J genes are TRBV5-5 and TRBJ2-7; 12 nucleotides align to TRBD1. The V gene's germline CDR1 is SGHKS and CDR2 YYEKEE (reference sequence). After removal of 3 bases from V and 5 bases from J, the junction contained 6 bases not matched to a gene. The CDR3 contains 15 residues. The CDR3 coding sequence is TGTGCCAGCAGCTCGCAGGGACAGGGGGCTAACGAGCAGTACTTC. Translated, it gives CASSSQGQGANEQYF.

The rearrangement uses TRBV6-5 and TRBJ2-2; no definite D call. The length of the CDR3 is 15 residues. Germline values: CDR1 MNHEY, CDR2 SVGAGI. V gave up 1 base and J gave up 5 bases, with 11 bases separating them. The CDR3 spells CASSYLRQGTGELFF. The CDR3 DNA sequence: TGTGCCAGCAGTTACTTACGGCAAGGGACCGGGGAGCTGTTTTTT.

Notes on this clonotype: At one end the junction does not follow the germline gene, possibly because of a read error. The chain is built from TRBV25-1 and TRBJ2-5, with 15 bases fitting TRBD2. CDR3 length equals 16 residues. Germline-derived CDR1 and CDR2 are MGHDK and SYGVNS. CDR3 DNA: TGTGCCTGCAGTGCTGGGACTAGCGGGAGGTTAGAGACCCAGTACTTC. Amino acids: CACSAGTSGRLETQYF.

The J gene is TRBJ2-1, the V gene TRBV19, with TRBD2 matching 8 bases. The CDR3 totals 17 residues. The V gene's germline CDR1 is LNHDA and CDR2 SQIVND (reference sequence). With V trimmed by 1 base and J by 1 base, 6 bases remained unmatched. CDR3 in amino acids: CASSIGTSGTSYNEQFF. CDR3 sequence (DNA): TGTGCCAGTAGTATAGGTACTAGCGGTACATCCTACAATGAGCAGTTCTTC.

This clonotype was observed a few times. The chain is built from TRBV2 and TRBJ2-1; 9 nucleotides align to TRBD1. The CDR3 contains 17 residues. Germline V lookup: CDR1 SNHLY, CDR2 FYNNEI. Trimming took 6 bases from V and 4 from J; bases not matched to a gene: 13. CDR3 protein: CASSKETGTGTYNEQFF. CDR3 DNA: TGTGCCAGCAGCAAGGAAACCGGGACAGGGACTTACAATGAGCAGTTCTTC.

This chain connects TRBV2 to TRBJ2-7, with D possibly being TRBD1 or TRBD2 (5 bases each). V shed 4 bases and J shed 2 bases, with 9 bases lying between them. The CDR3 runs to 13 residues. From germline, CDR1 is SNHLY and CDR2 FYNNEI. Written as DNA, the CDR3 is TGTGCCAGCAGTGGAGGGGTCGCCTACGAGCAGTACTTC. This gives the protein CASSGGVAYEQYF.

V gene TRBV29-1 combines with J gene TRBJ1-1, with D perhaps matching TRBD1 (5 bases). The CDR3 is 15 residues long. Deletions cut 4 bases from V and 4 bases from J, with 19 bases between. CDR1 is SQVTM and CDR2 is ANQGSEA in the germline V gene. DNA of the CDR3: TGCAGCGTTGCCCCAGCCGACGGGGCCCTCACTGAAGCTTTCTTT. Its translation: CSVAPADGALTEAFF. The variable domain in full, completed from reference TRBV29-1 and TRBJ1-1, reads SAVISQKPSRDICQRGTSLTIQCQVDSQVTMMFWYRQQPGQSLTLIATANQGSEATYESGFVIDKFPISRPNLTFSTLTVSNMSPEDSSIYLCSVAPADGALTEAFFGQGTRLTVV.